This T cell receptor (beta chain) is drawn from a study of T cells in Graves' hyperthyroidism and ophthalmopathy. Study information: Pretreatment peripheral blood was obtained at initial diagnosis.

Amplified TCR beta CDR3 regions came from RNA transcripts. HTBI primers were employed in a first-round RT-PCR of the TCR CDR3. TCRdb fed the multiplex PCR reads into MiXCR, producing one record per CDR3 protein. The profile covers around 400,000 distinct CDR3 sequences, with approximately 15% appearing a single time and 25% to 35% taken by the ten largest. It was uncontrolled infection, other autoimmune disease, pregnancy or lactation that excluded patients. Germline V CDR1 and CDR2: DFQATT, SNEGSKA (reference sequence). The V gene lost 0 bases and the J gene lost 0 bases, with 15 bases spanning the gap. The CDR3 is 17 residues long. This clonotype was counted a few times.

The chain carries TRBV20-1 and TRBJ1-3, with D perhaps TRBD1 (5 bases). The sequence was collected from a woman under 30 with Graves' hyperthyroidism that later progressed to Graves' ophthalmopathy. Sequencing input: blood. The CDR3 DNA follows: TGCAGTGCTAGAGATCGTCCGGGACTCTACTCTGGAAACACCATATATTTT. Encoded protein: CSARDRPGLYSGNTIYF.